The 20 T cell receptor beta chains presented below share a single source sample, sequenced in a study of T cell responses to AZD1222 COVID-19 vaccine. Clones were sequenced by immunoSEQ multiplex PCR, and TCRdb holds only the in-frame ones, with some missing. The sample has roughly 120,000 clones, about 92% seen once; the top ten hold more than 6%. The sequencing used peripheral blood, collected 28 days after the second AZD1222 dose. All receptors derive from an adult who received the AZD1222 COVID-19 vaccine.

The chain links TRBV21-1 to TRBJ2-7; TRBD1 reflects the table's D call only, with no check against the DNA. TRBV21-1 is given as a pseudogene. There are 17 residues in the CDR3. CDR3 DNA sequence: TGTGCCAGCAGCAAAATCTGGGGCAGGGCCCATTCCTACGAGCAGTACTTC. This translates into CASSKIWGRAHSYEQYF.

The CDR3 spells CASSPQTSGRSSYNEQFF. The DNA for the CDR3 is TGCGCCAGCAGCCCTCAGACTAGCGGGAGGAGCTCCTACAATGAGCAGTTCTTC. V gene TRBV5-1 combines with J gene TRBJ2-1, with TRBD2 matching 13 bases. This CDR3 region has 18 residues. Trimming cost V 4 bases and J 0 bases; bases outside gene matches: 7. CDR1 is SGHRS and CDR2 is YFSETQ in the germline V gene.

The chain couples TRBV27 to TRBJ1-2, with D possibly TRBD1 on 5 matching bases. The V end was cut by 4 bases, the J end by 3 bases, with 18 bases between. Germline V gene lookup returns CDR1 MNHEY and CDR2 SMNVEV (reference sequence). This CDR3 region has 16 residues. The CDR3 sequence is CASSSWGKTRYYGYTF. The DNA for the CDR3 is TGTGCCAGCAGTTCCTGGGGGAAGACCCGATACTATGGCTACACCTTC.

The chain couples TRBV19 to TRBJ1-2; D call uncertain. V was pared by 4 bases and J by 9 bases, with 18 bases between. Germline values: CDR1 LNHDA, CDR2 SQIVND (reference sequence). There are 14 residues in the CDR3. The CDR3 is CASSTSWGGLSYTF. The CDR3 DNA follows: TGTGCCAGTAGTACCTCTTGGGGAGGGCTAAGCTACACCTTC.

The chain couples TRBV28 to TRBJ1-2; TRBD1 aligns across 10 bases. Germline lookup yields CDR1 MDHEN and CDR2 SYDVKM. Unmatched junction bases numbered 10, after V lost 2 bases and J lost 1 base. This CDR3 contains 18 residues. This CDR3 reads CASSLGNQGQGLNYGYTF. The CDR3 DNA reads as TGTGCCAGCAGTTTAGGGAACCAGGGACAGGGGCTTAACTATGGCTACACCTTC.

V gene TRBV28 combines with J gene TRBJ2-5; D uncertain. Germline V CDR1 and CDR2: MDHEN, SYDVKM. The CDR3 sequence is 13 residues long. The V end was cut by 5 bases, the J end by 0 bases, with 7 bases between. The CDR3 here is CASSRTDQETQYF. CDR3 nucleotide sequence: TGTGCCAGCAGTCGGACGGACCAAGAGACCCAGTACTTC.

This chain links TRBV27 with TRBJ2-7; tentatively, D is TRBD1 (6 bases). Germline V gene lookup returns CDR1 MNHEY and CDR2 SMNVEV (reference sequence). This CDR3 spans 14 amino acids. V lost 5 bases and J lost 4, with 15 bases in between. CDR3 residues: CASSIGGRTYEQYF. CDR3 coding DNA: TGTGCCAGCAGTATTGGGGGCAGGACTTACGAGCAGTACTTC.

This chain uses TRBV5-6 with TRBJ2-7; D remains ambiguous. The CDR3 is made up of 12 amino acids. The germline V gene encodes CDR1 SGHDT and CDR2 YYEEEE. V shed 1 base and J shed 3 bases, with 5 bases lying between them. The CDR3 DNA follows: TGTGCCAGCAGCTTGTTGTTCTACGAGCAGTACTTC. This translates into CASSLLFYEQYF.

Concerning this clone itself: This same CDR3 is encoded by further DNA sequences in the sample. CDR3: CASSPPSSYEQYF. CDR3 bases: TGTGCCAGCTCACCTCCGAGCTCCTACGAGCAGTACTTC. The chain recombines TRBV18 with TRBJ2-7, with no clear D. There are 13 residues in the CDR3. V lost 3 bases, J lost 0 bases, and 6 bases lay in between. The germline gives CDR1 KGHSH, CDR2 LQKENI.

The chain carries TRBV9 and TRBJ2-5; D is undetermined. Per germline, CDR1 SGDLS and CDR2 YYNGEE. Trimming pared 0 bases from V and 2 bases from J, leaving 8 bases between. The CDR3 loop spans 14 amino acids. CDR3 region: CASSVAGGQETQYF. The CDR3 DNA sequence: TGTGCCAGCAGCGTAGCGGGCGGACAAGAGACCCAGTACTTC.

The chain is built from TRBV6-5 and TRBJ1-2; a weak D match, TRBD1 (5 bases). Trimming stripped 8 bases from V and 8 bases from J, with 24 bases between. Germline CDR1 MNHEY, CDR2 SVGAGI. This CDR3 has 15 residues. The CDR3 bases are TGTGCCAGCCACGGGGGTTGGAGGGGCGCGGAGGGCTACACCTTC. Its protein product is CASHGGWRGAEGYTF.

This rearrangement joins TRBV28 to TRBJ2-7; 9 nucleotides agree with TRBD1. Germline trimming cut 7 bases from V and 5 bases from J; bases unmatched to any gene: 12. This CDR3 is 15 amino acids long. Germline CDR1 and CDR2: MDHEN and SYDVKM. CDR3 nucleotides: TGTGCCAGCACCGTAGGCGGGACAGGGTTAAACGAGCAGTACTTC. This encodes CASTVGGTGLNEQYF.

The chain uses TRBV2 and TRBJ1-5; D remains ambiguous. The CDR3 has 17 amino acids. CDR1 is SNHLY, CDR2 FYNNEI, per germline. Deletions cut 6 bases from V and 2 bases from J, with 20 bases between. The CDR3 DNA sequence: TGTGCCAGCAGCGAGAGGGCGCGGGCGCGGGGCAATCAGCCCCAGCATTTT. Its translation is CASSERARARGNQPQHF.

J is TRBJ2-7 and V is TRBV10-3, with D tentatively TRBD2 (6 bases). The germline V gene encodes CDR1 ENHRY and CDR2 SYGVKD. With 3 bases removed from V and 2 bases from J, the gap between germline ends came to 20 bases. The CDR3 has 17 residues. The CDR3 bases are TGTGCCATCAGTGATGATTCTAGCGAGAGATTCACCTACGAGCAGTACTTC. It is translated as CAISDDSSERFTYEQYF.

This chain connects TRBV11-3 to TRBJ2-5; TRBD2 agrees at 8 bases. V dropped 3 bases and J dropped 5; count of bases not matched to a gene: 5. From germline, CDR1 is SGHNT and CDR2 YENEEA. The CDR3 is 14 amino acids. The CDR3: CASSFGRGYETQYF. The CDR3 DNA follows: TGTGCCAGCAGCTTCGGGAGGGGGTACGAGACCCAGTACTTC.

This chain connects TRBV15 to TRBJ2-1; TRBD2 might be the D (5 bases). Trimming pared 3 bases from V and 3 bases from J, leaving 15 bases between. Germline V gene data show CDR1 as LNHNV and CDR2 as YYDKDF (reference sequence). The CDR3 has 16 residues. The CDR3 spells CATSRQYLRDYNEQFF. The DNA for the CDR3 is TGTGCCACCAGCAGGCAGTACCTGAGGGACTACAATGAGCAGTTCTTC.

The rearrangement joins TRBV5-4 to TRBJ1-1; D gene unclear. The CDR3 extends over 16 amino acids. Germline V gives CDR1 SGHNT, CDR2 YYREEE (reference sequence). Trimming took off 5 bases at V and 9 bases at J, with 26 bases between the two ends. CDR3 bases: TGTGCCAGCAGTCCTGGAGCAGAGGATTGGGTAGGGAAAGCTTTCTTT. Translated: CASSPGAEDWVGKAFF. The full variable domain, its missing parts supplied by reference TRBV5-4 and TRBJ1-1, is ETGVTQSPTHLIKTRGQQVTLRCSSQSGHNTVSWYQQALGQGPQFIFQYYREEENGRGNFPPRFSGLQFPNYSSELNVNALELDDSALYLCASSPGAEDWVGKAFFGQGTRLTVV.

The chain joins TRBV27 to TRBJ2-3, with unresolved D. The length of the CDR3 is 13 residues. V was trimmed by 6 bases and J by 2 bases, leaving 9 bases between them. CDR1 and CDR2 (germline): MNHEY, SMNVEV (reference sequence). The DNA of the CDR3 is TGTGCCAGCAGCCGCAGCCCCACAGATACGCAGTATTTT. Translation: CASSRSPTDTQYF.

The CDR3 here is CASSILPGQSNQPQHF. Written as DNA, the CDR3 is TGTGCCAGTAGTATATTACCGGGACAGAGCAATCAGCCCCAGCATTTT. V usage is TRBV19 and J usage is TRBJ1-5; 7 positions agree with TRBD1. Germline values: CDR1 LNHDA, CDR2 SQIVND (reference sequence). The V and J ends lost 2 bases and 1 base, in that order; junction bases with no gene match: 5. CDR3 size: 16 residues. The full variable domain, rest sourced from reference TRBV19 and TRBJ1-5, is DGGITQSPKYLFRKEGQNVTLSCEQNLNHDAMYWYRQDPGQGLRLIYYSQIVNDFQKGDIAEGYSVSREKKESFPLTVTSAQKNPTAFYLCASSILPGQSNQPQHFGDGTRLSIL.

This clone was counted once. CDR3: CASSSEVYGYTF. Here the CDR3 DNA reads TGTGCCAGCAGCTCGGAAGTCTATGGCTACACCTTC. This chain uses TRBV5-5 with TRBJ1-2; the D is unclear. V was pared by 3 bases and J by 4 bases, with 7 bases between. This CDR3 contains 12 residues. Germline V gives CDR1 SGHKS, CDR2 YYEKEE (reference sequence).